The present T cell receptor beta chain was sequenced within a study of lymphopenia after photon versus proton radiotherapy. The study, taken as a whole, reports: Survival link was tested only in deceased patients; proton benefit remains a possibility. Under photons, naive T cells and diversity fell while effector/memory populations rose. Post-nadir diversity loss with photons came from oligoclonal expansion, particularly CD8+ Temra cells.

Here immunoSEQ multiplex PCR was the method, and the copy in TCRdb shows in-frame clones only, minus some. Here the sample spans approximately 170,000 clones, around nine tenths being singletons. A word on this clone: Antigen: not known.

Trimming stripped 5 bases from V and 0 bases from J, with 20 bases between. The CDR3 sequence is 18 residues long. The germline gives CDR1 MDHEN, CDR2 SYDVKM. The V gene is TRBV28, the J gene TRBJ1-5; D not certain. This sequence originates from a man between 45 and 60 years old with gastric cancer. The material was peripheral blood, obtained from a patient treated with photon-based radiotherapy. The CDR3 DNA reads as TGTGCCAGCAGTCCCATAGGTCCACAGAGTTATAGCAATCAGCCCCAGCATTTT. It encodes CASSPIGPQSYSNQPQHF.